Below, 17 T cell receptor beta chains from the same sample are listed, as sequenced in a study of control samples from healthy donors and cancer patients (dated by TCRdb to 2019 to 2021). The library was produced with the immunoSEQ multiplex PCR assay. In its TCRdb copy, this immuneACCESS table keeps in-frame sequences only and misses some clones. Where compared with another copy, unresolved V genes explain less than half of these, and the others have no known cause. The sample includes approximately 120,000 clones, with about 88% observed a single time. 1.5% to 2% of the sample rests with the top ten. The specimen sequenced was blood. Every receptor here comes from a man aged 18 to 35 in good health.

CDR3 bases: TGTGCCAGCAGCTCATTCTCGGGACACGGCAATCAGCCCCAGCATTTT. It translates to CASSSFSGHGNQPQHF. V usage is TRBV7-9 and J usage is TRBJ1-5; D is perhaps TRBD1 (6 bases). The length of the CDR3 is 16 residues. The V end was cut by 4 bases, the J end by 2 bases, with 15 bases between. Germline values: CDR1 SEHNR, CDR2 FQNEAQ (reference sequence).

V is TRBV7-9 and J is TRBJ2-3, with D perhaps matching TRBD2 (5 bases). This CDR3 is 16 amino acids long. V lost 1 base and J 7 bases, leaving 18 bases between the germline ends. The germline CDR1 and CDR2 sequences are SEHNR and FQNEAQ (reference sequence). CDR3 sequence: CASSLEDSLILNTQYF. CDR3 sequence (DNA): TGTGCCAGCAGCTTAGAGGACTCACTAATTCTAAATACGCAGTATTTT.

The chain joins TRBV2 to TRBJ2-2; weak D call: TRBD2 (5 bases). In germline, CDR1 is SNHLY, CDR2 FYNNEI. The CDR3 sequence is 12 residues long. V was shortened by 4 bases and J by 5 bases, with 5 bases between the two germline ends. Here the CDR3 reads CASSAGTGELFF. The CDR3 DNA is TGTGCCAGCAGTGCGGGGACCGGGGAGCTGTTTTTT.

The chain uses TRBV19 and TRBJ2-7; no clear D gene. The V end was cut by 5 bases, the J end by 3 bases, with 11 bases between. CDR3 length equals 13 residues. Looked up from germline, CDR1 is LNHDA and CDR2 is SQIVND (reference sequence). The CDR3 spells CASSGSLGYEQYF. The CDR3 DNA is TGTGCCAGTAGTGGGTCATTGGGCTACGAGCAGTACTTC. Full variable domain (missing parts from reference TRBV19 and TRBJ2-7): DGGITQSPKYLFRKEGQNVTLSCEQNLNHDAMYWYRQDPGQGLRLIYYSQIVNDFQKGDIAEGYSVSREKKESFPLTVTSAQKNPTAFYLCASSGSLGYEQYFGPGTRLTVT.

The chain uses TRBV7-3 and TRBJ2-1, with D perhaps matching TRBD1 (6 bases). Trimming pared 5 bases from V and 4 bases from J, leaving 21 bases between. The CDR3 totals 17 residues. The germline V gene has CDR1 SGHTA and CDR2 FQGTGA. The CDR3 DNA reads TGTGCCAGCAGCGGCTCAGGGGCCCTCACCGCATACAATGAGCAGTTCTTC. Protein sequence: CASSGSGALTAYNEQFF.

The chain combines TRBV28 with TRBJ2-3; TRBD1 matches at 8 bases. CDR1 is MDHEN, CDR2 SYDVKM, per germline. The CDR3 is 15 residues long. V lost 6 bases and J lost 3; bases outside the gene matches: 8. This CDR3 reads CASRIQGVGTDTQYF. The DNA of the CDR3 is TGTGCCAGCAGAATACAGGGGGTTGGGACAGATACGCAGTATTTT.

The chain is built from TRBV11-2 and TRBJ2-2; the match to TRBD1 covers 9 bases. The V segment lost 5 bases and the J segment 7 bases; nucleotides outside the gene matches: 8. CDR1 and CDR2 from the germline V gene are SGHAT and FQNNGV. This CDR3 has 15 amino acids. The CDR3 spells CASSPRTGVGGELFF. CDR3 bases: TGTGCCAGCAGCCCAAGGACAGGGGTGGGCGGGGAGCTGTTTTTT.

This chain joins TRBV25-1 and TRBJ1-1; TRBD1 might be the D (6 bases). This CDR3 has 18 amino acids. V lost 4 bases, J lost 3 bases, and 24 bases lay in between. From germline, CDR1 is MGHDK and CDR2 SYGVNS. Here the CDR3 reads CASSAPLIQGGSDTEAFF. DNA for the CDR3: TGTGCCAGCAGTGCCCCATTAATACAGGGCGGGTCTGACACTGAAGCTTTCTTT.

J is TRBJ2-3 and V is TRBV7-2; perhaps D is TRBD1 or TRBD2 (6 bases each). Germline values: CDR1 SGHTA, CDR2 FQGNSA. This CDR3 contains 15 residues. Trimming pared 6 bases from V and 2 bases from J, leaving 15 bases between. CDR3 nucleotide sequence: TGTGCCAGCAGGTTCACTAGGGGGGTCACAGATACGCAGTATTTT. Its translation: CASRFTRGVTDTQYF.

This chain connects TRBV18 to TRBJ2-2; D remains unclear. Trimming took off 5 bases at V and 6 bases at J, with 13 bases between the two ends. This CDR3 is 14 amino acids long. Germline V gene sequence: CDR1 KGHSH, CDR2 LQKENI. CDR3 in amino acids: CASSSLPGAGELFF. CDR3 DNA sequence: TGTGCCAGCTCATCCCTCCCGGGTGCCGGGGAGCTGTTTTTT.

This chain connects TRBV6-5 to TRBJ2-7, with 9 bases lining up with TRBD1. The CDR3 spans 15 residues. Looked up from germline, CDR1 is MNHEY and CDR2 is SVGAGI. J was trimmed by 6 bases and V by 9 bases; bases with no gene match: 15. CDR3 sequence: CASRLGQGANSEQYF. DNA for the CDR3: TGTGCCAGTCGTTTGGGACAGGGTGCTAACTCCGAGCAGTACTTC.

V is TRBV28 and J is TRBJ1-2; D remains unclear. Germline V gene sequence: CDR1 MDHEN, CDR2 SYDVKM. Trimming shortened V by 8 bases and J by 0 bases, and 4 bases separated the two germline ends. CDR3 length equals 11 residues. The CDR3 DNA reads TGTGCCAGCCAGACTAACTATGGCTACACCTTC. The encoded protein is CASQTNYGYTF.

The J gene is TRBJ1-5, the V gene TRBV5-6; 11 bases are a match to TRBD1. Germline-derived CDR1 and CDR2 are SGHDT and YYEEEE. V was clipped by 2 bases and J by 3 bases; unmatched bases: 4. This CDR3 comprises 16 residues. CDR3 coding DNA: TGTGCCAGCAGCTTCGGGGACAGGGGGACCAATCAGCCCCAGCATTTT. This gives the protein CASSFGDRGTNQPQHF. The variable domain in full, completed from reference TRBV5-6 and TRBJ1-5, reads DAGVTQSPTHLIKTRGQQVTLRCSPKSGHDTVSWYQQALGQGPQFIFQYYEEEERQRGNFPDRFSGHQFPNYSSELNVNALLLGDSALYLCASSFGDRGTNQPQHFGDGTRLSIL.

This clone was found a few times. The chain recombines TRBV5-1 with TRBJ2-2, with TRBD1 matching 9 bases. Losses at the gene ends were 4 bases for V and 1 base for J; bases not matched to a gene: 5. Germline V gene sequence: CDR1 SGHRS, CDR2 YFSETQ. The CDR3 has 16 residues. The DNA of the CDR3 is TGCGCCAGCAGCCATAGGACAGGGGTGAACACCGGGGAGCTGTTTTTT. It is translated as CASSHRTGVNTGELFF.

The J gene is TRBJ1-5, the V gene TRBV7-9, with D unclear. Per the germline V gene, CDR1 is SEHNR and CDR2 is FQNEAQ (reference sequence). Trimming took off 1 base at V and 7 bases at J, with 11 bases between the two ends. The CDR3 is made up of 14 amino acids. The CDR3 sequence is CASSLDGREQPQHF. The CDR3 DNA reads as TGTGCCAGCAGCTTAGACGGGAGGGAACAGCCCCAGCATTTT.

This clone came up a few times. This rearrangement joins TRBV18 to TRBJ1-1; D perhaps matches TRBD1 (6 bases). Trimming removed 5 bases at V and 4 bases at J, with 20 bases between. The CDR3 has 16 residues. From germline, CDR1 is KGHSH and CDR2 LQKENI. The CDR3 DNA reads TGTGCCAGCTCAAGCGTTCGTGGGCTGGGGGCCACTGAAGCTTTCTTT. Protein sequence: CASSSVRGLGATEAFF.

V and J are TRBV10-1 and TRBJ2-2, with D possibly called TRBD1 or TRBD2 (5 bases each). Trimming took off 6 bases at V and 8 bases at J, with 16 bases between the two ends. Germline V gene data show CDR1 as WNHNN and CDR2 as SYGVQD (reference sequence). The CDR3 is made up of 14 amino acids. The CDR3 reads CASSREWGTGELFF. CDR3 in DNA: TGCGCCAGCAGCCGAGAATGGGGGACGGGGGAGCTGTTTTTT.